This entry features one T cell receptor beta chain sequence. Its antigen is not identified. This sample stems from a study of response to subunit inactivated influenza vaccine. Regarding the study as a whole: Few additional T cells are recruited per seasonal influenza vaccination, authors suggested.

TCRdb passed the RT-PCR reads through MiXCR, listing each CDR3 protein once. The top ten clones hold around 12% of a sample with 430,000 or so distinct CDR3 sequences, approximately 11% of them seen once. This sequence was found in a man aged 45 to 65 who received an inactivated influenza vaccine. The source was PBMCs from blood, collected more than 35 days after vaccination.

The CDR3 nucleotides read TGTGCCACCAGTGACCGGACTAGCGGGATAGTAGATGAGCAGTTCTTC. It yields the protein CATSDRTSGIVDEQFF. The chain couples TRBV24-1 to TRBJ2-1; 12 bases fit TRBD2. Germline CDR1 and CDR2: KGHDR and SFDVKD. The CDR3 extends over 16 amino acids. With V trimmed by 4 bases and J by 8 bases, 8 bases remained unmatched.